A single sample is the source of the 12 T cell receptor beta chains below, sequenced in a study of cytomegalovirus exposure and HLA in healthy donors. This PCR relied on a set of 60 Vbeta primers and 13 Jbeta primers. Libraries were prepared by immunoSEQ multiplex PCR; TCRdb keeps only in-frame clonotypes and omits some of them. The sample has about 200,000 clones, around 80% seen once. The sample consisted of PBMCs. The receptors come from a man aged 25 to 45 in good health and CMV-seronegative.

This chain uses TRBV18 with TRBJ2-3; TRBD2 might be the D (5 bases). Germline-derived CDR1 and CDR2 are KGHSH and LQKENI. This CDR3 region has 16 residues. With 2 bases removed from V and 2 bases from J, the gap between germline ends came to 14 bases. The CDR3 nucleotides are TGTGCCAGCTCACCATCCTTGGCGGGCCTCACAGATACGCAGTATTTT. Translation: CASSPSLAGLTDTQYF. The complete variable domain, with remaining parts taken from reference TRBV18 and TRBJ2-3, reads NAGVMQNPRHLVRRRGQEARLRCSPMKGHSHVYWYRQLPEEGLKFMVYLQKENIIDESGMPKERFSAEFPKEGPSILRIQQVVRGDSAAYFCASSPSLAGLTDTQYFGPGTRLTVL.

The chain is built from TRBV9 and TRBJ2-1, with 7 bases identical to TRBD1. The CDR3 covers 13 residues. Germline loops: CDR1 SGDLS, CDR2 YYNGEE. V trimming: 3 bases; J trimming: 3 bases; junction bases outside the gene matches: 0. This chain's CDR3 is CASSGDSYNEQFF. The CDR3 coding sequence is TGTGCCAGCAGCGGGGACAGCTACAATGAGCAGTTCTTC.

This sequence joins TRBV9 and TRBJ1-1, with TRBD1 matching over 9 bases. The junction had 8 bases not matched to a gene; V was cut back by 4 bases and J by 4 bases. The CDR3 is made up of 15 amino acids. Germline-derived CDR1 and CDR2 are SGDLS and YYNGEE. CDR3 amino acids: CASSPFGQGSTEAFF. DNA of the CDR3: TGTGCCAGCAGCCCTTTTGGACAGGGGAGCACTGAAGCTTTCTTT.

The rearrangement links TRBV30 to TRBJ1-5; 8 nucleotides match TRBD1. V shed 0 bases, J shed 6 bases, and the junction held 10 bases outside the gene matches. The CDR3 totals 16 residues. Germline V CDR1 and CDR2: GTSNPN, SVGIG (reference sequence). CDR3 region: CAWSVEGQGGGQPQHF. The CDR3 DNA is TGTGCCTGGAGTGTTGAAGGACAGGGAGGCGGTCAGCCCCAGCATTTT.

This clone was detected a few times. This chain links TRBV7-2 with TRBJ1-2; maybe TRBD1 (6 bases). Germline V gene lookup returns CDR1 SGHTA and CDR2 FQGNSA. The V end lost 4 bases, the J end lost 5 bases, and 20 bases lay between the germline ends. The CDR3 extends over 16 amino acids. The CDR3 sequence is CASSWRGPRGGYGYTF. For the CDR3, the DNA is TGTGCCAGCAGCTGGAGAGGGCCCAGGGGTGGGTATGGCTACACCTTC.

V usage is TRBV6-5 and J usage is TRBJ1-6; TRBD1 aligns across 9 bases. This CDR3 comprises 16 residues. Germline CDR1 reads MNHEY; CDR2 reads SVGAGI. J lost 9 bases, V lost 2 bases, and 8 bases had no gene match. CDR3 in amino acids: CASSYTGTGFSSPLHF. CDR3 sequence (DNA): TGTGCCAGCAGTTACACGGGGACAGGGTTCAGTTCACCCCTCCACTTT.

This clone was detected once. CDR3 bases: TGTGCCAGTAGCGAGACAGTAGCATTAACCGGGGAGCTGTTTTTT. The encoded protein is CASSETVALTGELFF. This chain uses TRBV19 with TRBJ2-2; possibly TRBD1 for D (5 bases). The V end was cut by 6 bases, the J end by 5 bases, with 16 bases between. The CDR3 sequence is 15 residues long. CDR1 and CDR2 from the germline V gene are LNHDA and SQIVND (reference sequence).

This chain links TRBV2 with TRBJ2-7; 11 nucleotides align to TRBD2. The CDR3 is 12 amino acids. In germline, CDR1 is SNHLY, CDR2 FYNNEI. The CDR3 loop is CSSGRPGYEQYF. CDR3 sequence (DNA): TGTTCTAGCGGGAGGCCCGGCTACGAGCAGTACTTC.

This clone was counted between two and nine times. The CDR3 spells CASSLAPRGLGYTF. CDR3 sequence (DNA): TGTGCCAGCAGCTTAGCGCCCAGGGGGCTTGGCTACACCTTC. The chain joins TRBV7-9 to TRBJ1-2; the match to TRBD1 covers 8 bases. V was clipped by 0 bases and J by 7 bases; unmatched bases: 4. The CDR3 covers 14 residues. The germline V gene has CDR1 SEHNR and CDR2 FQNEAQ (reference sequence).

The chain uses TRBV15 and TRBJ2-3, with TRBD2 matching 12 bases. The germline gives CDR1 LNHNV, CDR2 YYDKDF (reference sequence). The CDR3 consists of 20 residues. After removal of 1 base from V and 0 bases from J, the junction contained 11 bases not matched to a gene. This chain's CDR3 is CATSRAGLAGGPFSTDTQYF. The CDR3 DNA follows: TGTGCCACCAGCAGAGCGGGCCTAGCGGGAGGGCCGTTCAGCACAGATACGCAGTATTTT.

This chain connects TRBV27 to TRBJ2-7, with 8 bases matching TRBD1. J was trimmed by 6 bases and V by 7 bases; bases with no gene match: 8. Germline assignment: CDR1 MNHEY and CDR2 SMNVEV (reference sequence). This CDR3 comprises 13 residues. The CDR3 sequence is CASTARGLSEQYF. The CDR3 DNA is TGTGCCAGCACGGCCAGGGGGCTCTCCGAGCAGTACTTC.

The V and J genes are TRBV7-8 and TRBJ1-5; D remains unclear. V was shortened by 5 bases and J by 0 bases, with 14 bases between the two germline ends. Germline CDR1 is SGHVS and CDR2 is FQNEAQ. The CDR3 has 16 amino acids. The CDR3 reads CASSLHDIDSNQPQHF. CDR3 sequence (DNA): TGTGCCAGCAGCCTACATGACATCGATAGCAATCAGCCCCAGCATTTT.